This TCR beta chain originates from a study of T cell repertoires in cytomegalovirus infection. For the study at large: Both CMV infection and a matching HLA type were indicated by public TCR beta signatures. Whole-study findings and limits: HLA-C-restricted, CMV-specific TCR beta clonotypes were dominant ex vivo.

This clonotype was found many times. The antigen is undetermined. TCRdb re-called the reads through MiXCR, storing one row per CDR3 protein. In the table there are approximately 500,000 distinct CDR3 sequences, approximately 17% of which are singletons. V lost 2 bases, J lost 5 bases, and 13 bases lay in between. Germline-derived CDR1 and CDR2 are KGHSH and LQKENI. The CDR3 is 14 residues long. J is TRBJ2-7 and V is TRBV18; tentatively, D is TRBD1 or TRBD2 (6 bases each). The sequencing input was CD8+ T cells from PBMCs. This receptor was obtained from a human donor in good health (CMV status not recorded). Some clones in this sample may be carry-over from other donors' samples. CDR3: CASSPSRGGHEQYF. The CDR3 DNA sequence: TGTGCCAGCTCACCAAGCAGGGGAGGCCACGAGCAGTACTTC.